This T cell receptor beta chain was sequenced during a study of PD-1 blockade in mismatch repair-deficient tumors. Here immunoSEQ multiplex PCR was the method, and the copy in TCRdb shows in-frame clones only, minus some. The table lists under 25,000 clones, approximately 84% of them singletons, with 15% to 20% in the top ten. This CDR3 has 17 amino acids. The germline V gene has CDR1 ENHRY and CDR2 SYGVKD. V shed 0 bases, J shed 0 bases, and the junction held 6 bases outside the gene matches. This chain joins TRBV10-3 and TRBJ1-1; 8 bases map to TRBD1. The material was peripheral blood, obtained 2 weeks after starting pembrolizumab. The sequence came from an adult with mismatch repair-deficient cancer. The chain's CDR3 is CAISESRGRGLNTEAFF. CDR3 DNA sequence: TGTGCCATCAGTGAGTCCAGGGGGCGAGGGTTGAACACTGAAGCTTTCTTT.